The subject of this entry is one T cell receptor beta chain. Trimming pared 0 bases from V and 2 bases from J, leaving 16 bases between. Germline CDR1 and CDR2: GTSNPN and SVGIG (reference sequence). The CDR3 consists of 16 residues. In the original processing: Reference gene primer amplification gave estimated nucleated cell counts. Sequencing was performed with immunoSEQ multiplex PCR; in TCRdb, only in-frame clones are kept and a portion is missing. V and J calls and clone size are given by that table; D and trimming were obtained from the DNA. Of a few hundred thousand clones listed, more than 80% are singletons. The Seattle patients joined while their infection was active and were tracked longitudinally afterward. The data are from a study of blood T cell repertoires in COVID-19. The wider study: Sites across the United States, Italy and Spain contributed samples from acute and convalescent COVID-19. Sample material is recorded as cDNA or gDNA derived from T cells, B-cell-depleted T cells, or PBMCs.

Sequences were obtained from peripheral blood. This clonotype was obtained from a woman in her thirties with COVID-19, enrolled during active disease. The chain carries TRBV30 and TRBJ1-2, with D possibly TRBD1 on 6 matching bases. The CDR3 region is CAWSVGGGGLNYGYTF. The CDR3 region has the DNA TGTGCCTGGAGTGTAGGGGGGGGAGGGCTAAACTATGGCTACACCTTC.